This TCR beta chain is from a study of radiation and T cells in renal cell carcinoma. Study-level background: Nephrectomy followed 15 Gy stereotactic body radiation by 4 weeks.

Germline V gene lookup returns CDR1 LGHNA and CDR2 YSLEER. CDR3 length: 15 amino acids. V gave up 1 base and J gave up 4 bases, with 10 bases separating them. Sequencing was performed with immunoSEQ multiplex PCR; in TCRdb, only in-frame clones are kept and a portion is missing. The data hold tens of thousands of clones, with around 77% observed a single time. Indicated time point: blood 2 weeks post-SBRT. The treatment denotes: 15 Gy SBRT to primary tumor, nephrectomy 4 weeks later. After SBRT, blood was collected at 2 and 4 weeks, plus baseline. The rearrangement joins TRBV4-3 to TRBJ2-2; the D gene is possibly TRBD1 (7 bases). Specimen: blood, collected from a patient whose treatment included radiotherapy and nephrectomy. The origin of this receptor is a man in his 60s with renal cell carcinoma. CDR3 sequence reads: CASSQGQGGTGELFF. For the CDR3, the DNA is TGCGCCAGCAGCCAAGGACAGGGAGGCACCGGGGAGCTGTTTTTT.